This T cell receptor beta chain emerged from a study of shared clonotypes between healthy human individuals. Study observations and caveats: Non-shared clonotypes had lower generation probabilities than clonotypes shared by all four sorted-subset donors.

Repertoires were generated with immunoSEQ multiplex PCR, while TCRdb's copy carries only in-frame clones and drops some. The sample lists just over 2,000,000 clones, 85% to 95% occurring once. In regard to this clone: Its antigen is still unknown.

This CDR3 contains 12 residues. From germline, CDR1 is LNHDA and CDR2 SQIVND (reference sequence). With V trimmed by 10 bases and J by 10 bases, 12 bases remained unmatched. The receptor's source is a man younger than 30 in good health. The sample taken for sequencing was naive CD4+ T cells sorted from blood. Subset noted: CD45RA+ positively selected. V usage is TRBV19 and J usage is TRBJ1-2; 7 bases are shared with TRBD1. The CDR3 reads CATTEPTGAYTF. The CDR3 bases are TGTGCCACCACCGAGCCCACAGGGGCCTACACCTTC.